This T cell receptor (beta chain) was observed in a study of blood T cells in healthy people across ages. Trimming removed 6 bases at V and 8 bases at J, with 20 bases between. The CDR3 spans 15 residues. CDR1 SEHNR and CDR2 FQNEAQ come from the germline V gene (reference sequence). This clonotype was picked up a small number of times. The target antigen is unknown. Whole-study findings and limits: Donor CMV status, an unknown factor, possibly confounded changes in expanded clonotypes. Per million T cells, TCR beta diversity dropped roughly linearly as age increased.

A J-beta primer mix and a sample-barcoded 5' primer were used in a second PCR of about 7 to 12 cycles. CDR3-containing paired-end reads numbered at least 2.5 million in each sample. TCRdb reprocessed the 5' RACE reads via MiXCR and lists one record per CDR3 protein. Here the sample spans some 800,000 distinct CDR3 sequences, around 43% being singletons. No fewer than 7 million PBMCs went into each sample. The chain is built from TRBV7-9 and TRBJ2-1, with D possibly matching TRBD2 (6 bases). The sequenced sample was blood. The source is a man aged 55 to 69 in good health. The CDR3 reads CASRGEDYLTDEQFF. The DNA of the CDR3 is TGTGCCAGCAGGGGGGAGGACTACCTTACGGATGAGCAGTTCTTC.